This T cell receptor beta chain was observed in a study of cytomegalovirus exposure and HLA in healthy donors. Overall study context: Assignment to the Caucasian-associated ancestry cluster applied to over 70% of the approximately 370 genotyped donors.

In regard to this clone: The antigen remains undetermined.

Whole-study results and caveats: Follow-up analysis later connected one missense variant in DCLRE1C with trimming of TCR beta V- and J-genes.

The V gene end was trimmed by 0 bases and the J gene end by 0 bases; junction bases not matched to a gene: 6. There are 17 residues in the CDR3. Germline V CDR1 and CDR2: SGDLS, YYNGEE. Use of 60 Vbeta and 13 Jbeta primers characterized the PCR. The data were produced by immunoSEQ multiplex PCR, yet TCRdb's version contains in-frame clones alone and is incomplete. The sample records 150,000 to 200,000 clones, about four fifths being singletons. The sequenced sample was PBMCs. V usage is TRBV9 and J usage is TRBJ2-1, with TRBD1 identical over 7 bases. The TCR sequence derives from a man aged 50 to 59 in good health and CMV-seronegative. The CDR3, as DNA: TGTGCCAGCAGCGTAGTAAGGGGGCTGAGCTCCTACAATGAGCAGTTCTTC. Encoded protein: CASSVVRGLSSYNEQFF. Together with reference TRBV9 and TRBJ2-1, the CDR3 gives the full variable domain: DSGVTQTPKHLITATGQRVTLRCSPRSGDLSVYWYQQSLDQGLQFLIQYYNGEERAKGNILERFSAQQFPDLHSELNLSSLELGDSALYFCASSVVRGLSSYNEQFFGPGTRLTVL.